This T cell receptor (beta chain) was captured by sequencing in a study of monozygotic twins with inflammatory bowel disease. Every TCR library drew on approximately 3,700 ng of total RNA. Every sample had its cDNA made across eight separate reactions. TCRdb derives one entry per CDR3 protein from the 5' RACE reads, leaving out DNA. The ten top clones account for around 2.6%, within a sample of more than 300,000 distinct CDR3 sequences. CDR1 DFQATT and CDR2 SNEGSKA come from the germline V gene (reference sequence). The CDR3 is 12 amino acids. Every single donor had a roughly 2.5 ml blood sample drawn.

The rearrangement uses TRBV20-1 and TRBJ2-7; TCRdb returns TRBD1, unconfirmable since there is no DNA. Sequencing used blood. This clonotype originated in a human donor with ulcerative colitis or Crohn's disease, or a healthy co-twin of an affected twin (not recorded which). CDR3 protein: CSAFAPGSEQYF.